This TCR beta chain comes out of a study of shared T cell receptors in the human thymus. Germline assignment: CDR1 SGHDN and CDR2 FVKESK. Trimming removed 0 bases at V and 3 bases at J, with 20 bases between. This CDR3 is 19 amino acids long. In its sample, this clone was seen a few times. TCRdb's copy holds only in-frame clones and misses some; the assay was immunoSEQ multiplex PCR. Of approximately 580,000 clones detected, 75% to 80% appear once; the ten largest clones hold around 0.012%. These records were also assigned to another study, of human thymus T cells.

This TCR came from a boy less than two years old with a congenital heart defect. This chain connects TRBV14 to TRBJ1-4, with D possibly being TRBD1 (5 bases). Sequencing used thymocytes. The CDR3 DNA is TGTGCCAGCAGCCAAGATGAAGTACTCGACAGCGCCTCTAATGAAAAACTGTTTTTT. Translated: CASSQDEVLDSASNEKLFF.